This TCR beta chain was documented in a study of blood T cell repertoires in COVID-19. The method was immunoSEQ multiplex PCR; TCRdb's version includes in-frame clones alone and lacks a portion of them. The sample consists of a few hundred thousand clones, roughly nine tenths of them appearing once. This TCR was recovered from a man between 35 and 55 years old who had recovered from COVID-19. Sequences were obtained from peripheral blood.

The CDR3 loop reads CASSAGLAGGPSYNEQFF. The CDR3 bases are TGTGCCAGCAGCGCGGGACTAGCGGGAGGGCCGTCCTACAATGAGCAGTTCTTC. The chain recombines TRBV5-5 with TRBJ2-1; 16 bases are shared with TRBD2. Germline CDR1 and CDR2: SGHKS and YYEKEE (reference sequence). V dropped 4 bases and J dropped 1; count of bases not matched to a gene: 5. The CDR3 is 18 amino acids.